Below, 17 T cell receptor beta chains from the same sample are listed, as sequenced in a study of blood T cell repertoires in COVID-19. Profiled with immunoSEQ multiplex PCR; TCRdb holds only in-frame clones, not every one. The sample has 200,000 to 250,000 clones, approximately 84% seen once. The sequenced material came from peripheral blood. Receptors were obtained from a woman of 80 years or more with acute or convalescent COVID-19.

Remarks on this clone: The same CDR3 arises from other DNA sequences in this sample as well. V and J are TRBV5-1 and TRBJ1-1; D gene unclear. This CDR3 contains 14 residues. Germline CDR1 reads SGHRS; CDR2 reads YFSETQ. Trimming removed 0 bases at V and 1 base at J, with 7 bases between. CDR3 sequence reads: CASSLERGNTEAFF. CDR3 DNA: TGCGCCAGCAGCTTGGAGCGAGGGAACACTGAAGCTTTCTTT. The variable domain in full, with the rest retrieved from reference TRBV5-1 and TRBJ1-1, is KAGVTQTPRYLIKTRGQQVTLSCSPISGHRSVSWYQQTPGQGLQFLFEYFSETQRNKGNFPGRFSGRQFSNSRSEMNVSTLELGDSALYLCASSLERGNTEAFFGQGTRLTVV.

CDR3: CAISESSGLNSGNTIYF. The CDR3 nucleotides are TGTGCCATCAGTGAGTCTTCAGGCCTGAACTCTGGAAACACCATATATTTT. The rearrangement uses TRBV10-3 and TRBJ1-3, with D unresolved. The CDR3 length is 17 residues. V dropped 0 bases and J dropped 0 bases, with 12 bases sitting between them. Germline assignment: CDR1 ENHRY and CDR2 SYGVKD.

The V gene is TRBV6-4, the J gene TRBJ1-1; D remains unclear. Germline CDR1 and CDR2: MRHNA and SNTAGT. The CDR3 contains 15 residues. V lost 2 bases and J 0 bases, leaving 10 bases between the germline ends. CDR3 in amino acids: CASSDAAGMNTEAFF. The CDR3 DNA is TGTGCCAGCAGTGACGCTGCGGGTATGAACACTGAAGCTTTCTTT.

CDR3 sequence: CATSRDRTDTQYF. In DNA, the CDR3 is TGTGCCACCAGCAGAGATCGTACAGATACGCAGTATTTT. The V gene is TRBV15, the J gene TRBJ2-3; unclear D gene. The V end was cut by 0 bases, the J end by 3 bases, with 4 bases between. The V gene's germline CDR1 is LNHNV and CDR2 YYDKDF (reference sequence). CDR3 length: 13 amino acids.

The rearrangement links TRBV3-1 (or the pseudogene TRBV3-2) to TRBJ1-1; weak D call: TRBD1 (5 bases). The CDR3 runs to 14 residues. Germline-derived CDR1 and CDR2 are LGHDT and YNNKEL (reference sequence). V was trimmed by 1 base and J by 0 bases, leaving 6 bases between them. The CDR3 DNA reads as TGTGCCAGCAGCCAAGGACAGCTGAACACTGAAGCTTTCTTT. This encodes CASSQGQLNTEAFF.

The chain joins TRBV15 to TRBJ2-7; possible D gene TRBD2, 5 bases. Looked up from germline, CDR1 is LNHNV and CDR2 is YYDKDF (reference sequence). CDR3 size: 15 residues. Trimming shortened V by 0 bases and J by 1 base, and 10 bases separated the two germline ends. The CDR3 is CATSRDNSGSYEQYF. Written as DNA, the CDR3 is TGTGCCACCAGCAGAGATAATTCGGGATCCTACGAGCAGTACTTC.

The rearrangement joins TRBV7-9 to TRBJ2-7, with D unresolved. The CDR3 is 12 amino acids. V was clipped by 1 base and J by 3 bases, with 4 bases between them. The germline V gene has CDR1 SEHNR and CDR2 FQNEAQ (reference sequence). The CDR3 region is CASSLEHYEQYF. CDR3 nucleotide sequence: TGTGCCAGCAGCTTAGAGCACTACGAGCAGTACTTC.

This chain uses TRBV6-5 with TRBJ1-1; D may be TRBD1 (6 bases). Trimming cost V 8 bases and J 1 base, with 17 bases left between them. Looked up from germline, CDR1 is MNHEY and CDR2 is SVGAGI. The CDR3 is 15 residues long. The CDR3 here is CASHKGGAPNTEAFF. The CDR3 nucleotides are TGTGCCAGCCATAAAGGGGGGGCCCCGAACACTGAAGCTTTCTTT.

The chain has TRBV6-5 and TRBJ1-2; perhaps TRBD1 as D (5 bases). With 8 bases removed from V and 0 bases from J, the gap between germline ends came to 13 bases. In germline, CDR1 is MNHEY, CDR2 SVGAGI. This CDR3 is 14 amino acids long. CDR3 loop: CASRSRVPNYGYTF. In DNA, the CDR3 is TGTGCCAGCCGTTCCAGGGTGCCTAACTATGGCTACACCTTC.

The gene calls are TRBV28 and TRBJ2-7; tentative D call: TRBD1 (5 bases). Germline V gives CDR1 MDHEN, CDR2 SYDVKM. This CDR3 is 12 amino acids long. Trimming stripped 3 bases from V and 6 bases from J, with 9 bases between. The CDR3 loop reads CASSFMGLEQYF. In nucleotides, the CDR3 is TGTGCCAGCAGTTTCATGGGGCTCGAGCAGTACTTC.

V and J are TRBV7-9 and TRBJ1-4; 8 bases line up with TRBD1. This CDR3 spans 14 amino acids. J lost 8 bases, V lost 4 bases, and 6 bases had no gene match. Germline values: CDR1 SEHNR, CDR2 FQNEAQ (reference sequence). The CDR3 bases are TGTGCCAGCAGCTATGGGACAGGCGGCGAAAAACTGTTTTTT. It translates to CASSYGTGGEKLFF.

The chain is built from TRBV2 and TRBJ1-4, with TRBD1 matching over 7 bases. CDR1 and CDR2 (germline): SNHLY, FYNNEI. J was trimmed by 4 bases and V by 6 bases; bases with no gene match: 11. The CDR3 spans 16 residues. DNA of the CDR3: TGTGCCAGCAGATCTTTACCGGGACAGAGTAATGAAAAACTGTTTTTT. Encoded protein: CASRSLPGQSNEKLFF.

This clone was detected once. The rearrangement links TRBV20-1 to TRBJ2-1, with a weak D call TRBD2 (5 bases). This CDR3 region has 13 residues. The V end lost 3 bases, the J end lost 8 bases, and 14 bases lay between the germline ends. Germline V CDR1 and CDR2: DFQATT, SNEGSKA (reference sequence). The CDR3 loop reads CSASHGSIDEQFF. CDR3 coding DNA: TGCAGTGCTAGTCATGGGAGTATCGATGAGCAGTTCTTC.

The V and J genes are TRBV7-9 and TRBJ1-1, with 8 bases identical to TRBD1. The length of the CDR3 is 14 residues. The V gene end was trimmed by 1 base and the J gene end by 3 bases; junction bases not matched to a gene: 1. Germline assignment: CDR1 SEHNR and CDR2 FQNEAQ (reference sequence). The CDR3 DNA follows: TGTGCCAGCAGCTTAGGCAGGGGGCACACTGAAGCTTTCTTT. This sequence encodes CASSLGRGHTEAFF.

The J gene is TRBJ2-7, the V gene TRBV7-8, with TRBD2 matching over 9 bases. V lost 5 bases and J lost 7; bases outside the gene matches: 12. Germline V gene data show CDR1 as SGHVS and CDR2 as FQNEAQ. CDR3 size: 15 residues. The CDR3 DNA reads TGTGCCAGCAGCCTGTATAAGCGGGAGGTTCGGGAGCAGTACTTC. Its translation: CASSLYKREVREQYF. The whole variable domain, filled in from reference TRBV7-8 and TRBJ2-7, reads GAGVSQSPRYKVAKRGQDVALRCDPISGHVSLFWYQQALGQGPEFLTYFQNEAQLDKSGLPSDRFFAERPEGSVSTLKIQRTQQEDSAVYLCASSLYKREVREQYFGPGTRLTVT.

This sequence joins TRBV18 and TRBJ2-5, with 7 bases identical to TRBD1. The V segment lost 4 bases and the J segment 3 bases; nucleotides outside the gene matches: 2. Germline CDR1 reads KGHSH; CDR2 reads LQKENI. The length of the CDR3 is 13 residues. CDR3 sequence (DNA): TGTGCCAGCTCACGGGACAGAGAAGAGACCCAGTACTTC. Its translation: CASSRDREETQYF.

The chain links TRBV27 to TRBJ2-7, with TRBD1 as a possible D gene (6 bases). The ends were cut back, 3 bases at V and 3 bases at J, with 15 bases in the middle. CDR3 length: 15 residues. The germline CDR1 and CDR2 sequences are MNHEY and SMNVEV (reference sequence). The CDR3 spells CASSLRQGMSYEQYF. In DNA form, the CDR3 reads TGTGCCAGCAGTTTGCGGCAGGGGATGAGCTACGAGCAGTACTTC.